The clone carrying this T cell receptor beta chain was seen at least ten times. The CDR3 is made up of 13 amino acids. Between the trimmed V and J ends, which lost 2 bases and 4 bases, there was a span of 6 bases. CDR1 is MDHEN and CDR2 is SYDVKM in the germline V gene. Amplified TCR beta CDR3 regions derived from RNA transcripts. The TCR CDR3 was amplified in a first-round RT-PCR using the HTBI primer set. TCRdb processed the multiplex PCR reads anew with MiXCR; each CDR3 protein has one entry. Of under 350,000 distinct CDR3 sequences detected, 15% to 20% appear once; the ten largest clones hold around 47%. The data derive from a study of T cells in Graves' hyperthyroidism and ophthalmopathy. Over 18 months, lack of ophthalmopathy progression marked Graves' hyperthyroidism as stable. Hyperthyroidism in the patients, aged 18 to 65, was newly diagnosed and under 2 months in duration. Lactation, pregnancy, other autoimmune disease or uncontrolled infection excluded patients.

Material for sequencing was blood. The clonotype was recovered from a woman between 50 and 59 years old with Graves' hyperthyroidism. The chain recombines TRBV28 with TRBJ2-1; D not resolved. CDR3: CASSLPGYNEQFF. CDR3 DNA: TGTGCCAGCAGTTTACCGGGTTACAATGAGCAGTTCTTC.